What follows is one T cell receptor beta chain and its context. The CDR3 spans 16 residues. The V segment lost 4 bases and the J segment 3 bases; nucleotides outside the gene matches: 11. CDR1 and CDR2 (germline): SGHTA, FQGTGA. These data originate in a study of blood T cell repertoires in COVID-19. For the study at large: The samples span acute and convalescent COVID-19 from the United States, Italy and Spain. Sources were T cells, B-cell-depleted T cells, or PBMCs; the material itself was cDNA or gDNA.

Produced via immunoSEQ multiplex PCR; TCRdb's table is partial and in-frame only. The data hold over 300,000 clones, with roughly 90% observed a single time. Sequencing was done on a sample of peripheral blood. The receptor was isolated from a man aged 18 to 30 with active or convalescent COVID-19. The chain couples TRBV7-3 to TRBJ2-5; TRBD2 matches at 7 bases. CDR3 in amino acids: CASSSNAGLAEETQYF. In nucleotides, the CDR3 is TGTGCCAGCAGCTCTAATGCCGGGCTAGCGGAAGAGACCCAGTACTTC.